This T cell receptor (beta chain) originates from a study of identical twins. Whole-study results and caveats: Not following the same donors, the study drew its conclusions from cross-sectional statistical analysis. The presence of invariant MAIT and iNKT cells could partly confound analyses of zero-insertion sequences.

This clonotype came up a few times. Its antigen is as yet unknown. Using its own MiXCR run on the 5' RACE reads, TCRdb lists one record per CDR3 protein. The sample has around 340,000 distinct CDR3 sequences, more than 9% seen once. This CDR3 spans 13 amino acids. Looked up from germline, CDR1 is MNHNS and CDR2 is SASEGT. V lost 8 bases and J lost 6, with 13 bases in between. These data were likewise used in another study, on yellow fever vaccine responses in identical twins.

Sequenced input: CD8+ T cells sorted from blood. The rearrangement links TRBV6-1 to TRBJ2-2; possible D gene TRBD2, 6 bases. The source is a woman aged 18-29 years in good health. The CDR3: CASQEGTAGELFF. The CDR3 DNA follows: TGTGCCAGCCAGGAGGGGACTGCCGGGGAGCTGTTTTTT.